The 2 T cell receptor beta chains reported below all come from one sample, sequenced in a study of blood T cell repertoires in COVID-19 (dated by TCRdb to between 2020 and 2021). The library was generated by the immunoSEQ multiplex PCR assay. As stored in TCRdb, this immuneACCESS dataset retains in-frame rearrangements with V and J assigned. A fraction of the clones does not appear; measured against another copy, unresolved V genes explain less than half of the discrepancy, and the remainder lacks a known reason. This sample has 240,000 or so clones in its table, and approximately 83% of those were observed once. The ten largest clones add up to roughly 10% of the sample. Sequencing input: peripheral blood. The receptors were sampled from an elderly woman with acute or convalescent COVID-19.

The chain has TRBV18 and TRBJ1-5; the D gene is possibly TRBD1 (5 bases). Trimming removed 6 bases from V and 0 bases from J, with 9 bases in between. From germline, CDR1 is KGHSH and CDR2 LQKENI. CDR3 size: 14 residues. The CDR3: CASSPTASNQPQHF. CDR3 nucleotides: TGTGCCAGCTCCCCGACAGCTAGCAATCAGCCCCAGCATTTT.

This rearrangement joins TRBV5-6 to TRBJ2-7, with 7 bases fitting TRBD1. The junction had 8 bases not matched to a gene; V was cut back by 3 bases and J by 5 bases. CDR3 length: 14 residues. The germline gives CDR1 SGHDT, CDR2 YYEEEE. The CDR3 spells CASSSLTGRDEQYF. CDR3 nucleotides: TGTGCCAGCAGCTCCTTGACAGGGAGAGACGAGCAGTACTTC.